This TCR beta chain comes out of a study of T cells in Graves' hyperthyroidism and ophthalmopathy. On the study more broadly: Peripheral blood was taken when the disease was first diagnosed, before any treatment began. General study points: The authors' 13 V-J model separated ophthalmopathy from stable hyperthyroidism.

The CDR3 has 15 amino acids. Germline CDR1 and CDR2: SNHLY and FYNNEI. V dropped 3 bases and J dropped 2 bases, with 11 bases sitting between them. In this sample, this clonotype turned up many times. The antigen remains unidentified. When ophthalmopathy did not progress within 18 months, Graves' hyperthyroidism was considered stable. Fresh 10 ml peripheral blood yielded PBMCs. Researchers took RNA transcripts and amplified the TCR beta CDR3 regions from them. The study used the HTBI primer set for a first-round RT-PCR of the TCR CDR3. One entry per CDR3 protein results from TCRdb running MiXCR on the multiplex PCR reads. The data show hundreds of thousands of distinct CDR3 sequences, around 15% seen once.

The genes are TRBV2 and TRBJ2-1; tentatively, D is TRBD1 (5 bases). The sequencing input was blood. The TCR was taken from a woman aged 18-29 years with Graves' hyperthyroidism. In DNA, the CDR3 is TGTGCCAGCAGTGAGCGCCAGGGAACCTACAATGAGCAGTTCTTC. Amino acids: CASSERQGTYNEQFF.